These 9 T cell receptor beta chains originate from one sample sequenced in a study of T cell repertoires in cytomegalovirus infection. TCRdb recomputed calls from the reads with MiXCR, one row per CDR3 protein. In the table there are about 900,000 distinct CDR3 sequences, 31% of which are singletons. These TCRs are of unknown antigen specificity. Sample: cultured CD8+ T cells from PBMCs, taken from culture after CMV antigen stimulation. The origin of the receptors is a human donor in good health (CMV status not recorded). Some clones in this sample may be carry-over from other donors' samples.

In its sample, this clonotype was seen many times. V is TRBV7-6 and J is TRBJ2-2; no clear D gene. V was cut by 5 bases and J by 3 bases, with 7 bases left in between. The CDR3 covers 13 residues. CDR1 is SGHVS and CDR2 is FNYEAQ in the germline V gene. CDR3 DNA sequence: TGTGCCAGCAGCCTAAGTCACACCGGGGAGCTGTTTTTT. Protein sequence: CASSLSHTGELFF.

The genes are TRBV6-6 and TRBJ2-1, with 7 bases identical to TRBD1. This CDR3 is 15 amino acids long. Germline V lookup: CDR1 MNHNY, CDR2 SVGAGI (reference sequence). Germline trimming cut 2 bases from V and 8 bases from J; bases unmatched to any gene: 9. In nucleotides, the CDR3 is TGTGCCAGCAGTTACGAGAGGGGGCCCATGGATGAGCAGTTCTTC. Its translation is CASSYERGPMDEQFF.

CDR3 amino acids: CASSSAGTNYGYTF. The CDR3, as DNA: TGTGCCAGCAGCTCAGCCGGGACTAACTATGGCTACACCTTC. This chain uses TRBV7-9 with TRBJ1-2; no firm D call. The V gene lost 4 bases and the J gene lost 0 bases, with 9 bases spanning the gap. Germline V gene lookup returns CDR1 SEHNR and CDR2 FQNEAQ (reference sequence). CDR3 length equals 14 residues.

This clonotype has a count of ten or more. The gene calls are TRBV12-3 or TRBV12-4 and TRBJ1-1, with a possible D match to TRBD1 (5 bases). Between the trimmed V and J ends, which lost 10 bases and 1 base, there was a span of 13 bases. There are 13 residues in the CDR3. CDR3 amino acids: CATHYGGNTEAFF. The CDR3 bases are TGTGCCACCCACTATGGGGGGAACACTGAAGCTTTCTTT.

The chain is built from TRBV4-1 and TRBJ2-7; D is ambiguous. The CDR3 spans 14 residues. Germline V gene data show CDR1 as MGHRA and CDR2 as YSYEKL. V dropped 0 bases and J dropped 5 bases, with 11 bases sitting between them. CDR3 residues: CASSQEITDNEQYF. The CDR3 DNA sequence: TGCGCCAGCAGCCAAGAGATAACGGATAACGAGCAGTACTTC.

This clonotype was counted at least ten times. This rearrangement joins TRBV7-6 to TRBJ2-1, with a weak D call TRBD2 (5 bases). Trimming removed 4 bases at V and 10 bases at J, with 11 bases between. The CDR3 runs to 12 residues. Germline lookup yields CDR1 SGHVS and CDR2 FNYEAQ. CDR3 nucleotides: TGTGCCAGCAGCTCGACCCGAGGGGAGCAGTTCTTC. Its translation is CASSSTRGEQFF.

This clonotype was observed a few times. The gene calls are TRBV19 and TRBJ1-5, with D perhaps TRBD1 (6 bases). Trimming cost V 1 base and J 7 bases, with 14 bases left between them. The length of the CDR3 is 15 residues. Looked up from germline, CDR1 is LNHDA and CDR2 is SQIVND (reference sequence). The DNA of the CDR3 is TGTGCCAGTAGTATAGCCGGGGGCGGGGACCAGCCCCAGCATTTT. Its translation is CASSIAGGGDQPQHF. The full variable domain, with the rest looked up from reference TRBV19 and TRBJ1-5, is DGGITQSPKYLFRKEGQNVTLSCEQNLNHDAMYWYRQDPGQGLRLIYYSQIVNDFQKGDIAEGYSVSREKKESFPLTVTSAQKNPTAFYLCASSIAGGGDQPQHFGDGTRLSIL.

This sequence joins TRBV7-6 and TRBJ2-3; TRBD1 or TRBD2 may be the D gene (5 bases each). Germline V gene data show CDR1 as SGHVS and CDR2 as FNYEAQ. V was cut by 4 bases and J by 2 bases, with 16 bases left in between. The CDR3 has 16 residues. Written as DNA, the CDR3 is TGTGCCAGCAGCTCCCAGGTGGGGGTATCCACAGATACGCAGTATTTT. Translated: CASSSQVGVSTDTQYF.

This sequence joins TRBV6-5 and TRBJ1-1; possible D gene TRBD1, 5 bases. Germline V gene data show CDR1 as MNHEY and CDR2 as SVGAGI. The V end was cut by 6 bases, the J end by 0 bases, with 17 bases between. This CDR3 contains 16 residues. The CDR3 nucleotides read TGTGCCAGCAGCGACGTCCGGGACGCATTGAACACTGAAGCTTTCTTT. Its translation is CASSDVRDALNTEAFF.